These 27 T cell receptor beta chains were all obtained from the same sample, sequenced in a study of shared clonotypes between healthy human individuals. TCRdb's table, derived via immunoSEQ multiplex PCR, lists solely in-frame clones and lacks some. The table shows 1,100,000 or so clones, with approximately 80% occurring only once. The sequencing input was memory CD4+ T cells from PBMCs. This sample's subset: CD45RA-negative fraction. These receptors came from a man younger than 35 in good health. Some clones in this sample may be carry-over from other donors' samples.

This clone was seen a single time. The chain carries TRBV19 and TRBJ1-2, with unresolved D. Looked up from germline, CDR1 is LNHDA and CDR2 is SQIVND (reference sequence). The CDR3 sequence is 15 residues long. Trimming stripped 3 bases from V and 9 bases from J, with 20 bases between. The CDR3 DNA reads as TGTGCCAGTAGTATGGGAGGAACACGCCGGACTAGCTACACCTTC. Residues: CASSMGGTRRTSYTF.

This rearrangement joins TRBV5-1 to TRBJ2-1; 12 bases line up with TRBD2. Germline CDR1 is SGHRS and CDR2 is YFSETQ. Trimming took 4 bases from V and 15 from J; bases not matched to a gene: 11. This CDR3 spans 14 amino acids. The CDR3 spells CASSEGLAGSSGFF. In DNA form, the CDR3 reads TGCGCCAGCAGCGAGGGACTAGCGGGCTCCTCGGGGTTCTTC. Combining the CDR3 with reference TRBV5-1 and TRBJ2-1 gives the whole variable domain KAGVTQTPRYLIKTRGQQVTLSCSPISGHRSVSWYQQTPGQGLQFLFEYFSETQRNKGNFPGRFSGRQFSNSRSEMNVSTLELGDSALYLCASSEGLAGSSGFFGPGTRLTVL.

The genes are TRBV7-8 and TRBJ2-2; weak D call: TRBD2 (5 bases). V was trimmed by 6 bases and J by 8 bases, leaving 19 bases between them. This CDR3 region has 15 residues. The germline CDR1 and CDR2 sequences are SGHVS and FQNEAQ. CDR3 loop: CASRAGYTLRGELFF. The CDR3 nucleotides read TGTGCCAGCAGGGCGGGCTACACGCTGAGGGGGGAGCTGTTTTTT.

This clone appeared a few times. The rearrangement links TRBV4-2 to TRBJ2-5; D possibly corresponds to TRBD2 (6 bases). CDR1 and CDR2 (germline): LGHNA, YNFKEQ. The germline V and J ends were trimmed by 7 bases and 2 bases, with 14 bases remaining between them. This CDR3 has 14 residues. CDR3 region: CASTPSGEQETQYF. CDR3 sequence (DNA): TGTGCCAGCACCCCTTCGGGGGAACAAGAGACCCAGTACTTC.

In this sample, this clone turned up once. The chain is built from TRBV15 and TRBJ1-4; TRBD1 matches 7 bases. The CDR3 spans 13 residues. Germline V gene lookup returns CDR1 LNHNV and CDR2 YYDKDF (reference sequence). V lost 4 bases, J lost 8 bases, and 4 bases stayed unmatched. Here the CDR3 reads CATSKGTVEKLFF. CDR3 bases: TGTGCCACCAGCAAAGGGACAGTCGAAAAACTGTTTTTT. Full variable domain (remainder filled in from reference TRBV15 and TRBJ1-4): DAMVIQNPRYQVTQFGKPVTLSCSQTLNHNVMYWYQQKSSQAPKLLFHYYDKDFNNEADTPDNFQSRRPNTSFCFLDIRSPGLGDTAMYLCATSKGTVEKLFFGSGTQLSVL.

The rearrangement joins TRBV7-9 to TRBJ2-3, with 11 bases aligning to TRBD2. The V gene end was trimmed by 5 bases and the J gene end by 0 bases; junction bases not matched to a gene: 4. Germline V gene sequence: CDR1 SEHNR, CDR2 FQNEAQ (reference sequence). The CDR3 totals 16 residues. This CDR3 reads CASSLRTSGSTDTQYF. CDR3 in DNA: TGTGCCAGCAGCCTAAGGACTAGCGGGAGCACAGATACGCAGTATTTT.

V and J are TRBV23-1 and TRBJ2-1; 7 nucleotides match TRBD2. TRBV23-1 is an ORF, with its function uncertain. The length of the CDR3 is 20 residues. With V trimmed by 0 bases and J by 5 bases, 19 bases remained unmatched. CDR3 in amino acids: CASSQSWREHRDYPNNEQFF. The CDR3 DNA sequence: TGCGCCAGCAGTCAATCGTGGCGGGAGCATCGGGACTACCCGAACAATGAGCAGTTCTTC.

The chain employs TRBV6-6 and TRBJ1-2; the match to TRBD1 covers 7 bases. This CDR3 contains 14 residues. Trimming took 2 bases from V and 8 from J; bases not matched to a gene: 8. Germline-derived CDR1 and CDR2 are MNHNY and SVGAGI (reference sequence). As DNA, the CDR3 is TGTGCCAGCAGTTACGGAAGGGGGCGCGGAGGCTACACCTTC. This gives the protein CASSYGRGRGGYTF.

This clone has just one count. J is TRBJ2-7 and V is TRBV30; TRBD2 agrees at 8 bases. CDR1 GTSNPN and CDR2 SVGIG come from the germline V gene (reference sequence). The CDR3 runs 13 residues. The V and J ends lost 2 bases and 4 bases, in that order; junction bases with no gene match: 4. Here the CDR3 reads CAWSQGLVYEQYF. CDR3 DNA: TGTGCCTGGAGTCAGGGACTAGTGTACGAGCAGTACTTC.

The chain uses TRBV19 and TRBJ1-1; 8 bases align to TRBD1. There are 17 residues in the CDR3. From germline, CDR1 is LNHDA and CDR2 SQIVND (reference sequence). The V gene end was trimmed by 6 bases and the J gene end by 0 bases; junction bases not matched to a gene: 12. CDR3 sequence: CASSPVQGAGLNTEAFF. CDR3 bases: TGTGCCAGTAGCCCCGTTCAGGGGGCCGGATTGAACACTGAAGCTTTCTTT.

The chain couples TRBV5-6 to TRBJ2-6, with D unresolved. This CDR3 is built from 15 residues. V was shortened by 1 base and J by 0 bases, with 5 bases between the two germline ends. Germline V gene data show CDR1 as SGHDT and CDR2 as YYEEEE. Here the CDR3 reads CASSLPPSGANVLTF. The CDR3 DNA reads TGTGCCAGCAGCTTGCCGCCCTCTGGGGCCAACGTCCTGACTTTC.

This clone was detected a few times. The chain employs TRBV7-3 and TRBJ1-1; D is undetermined. From germline, CDR1 is SGHTA and CDR2 FQGTGA. The V end lost 5 bases, the J end lost 1 base, and 8 bases lay between the germline ends. This CDR3 is 13 amino acids long. CDR3 region: CASSPRSNTEAFF. The CDR3 nucleotides are TGTGCCAGCAGCCCAAGGTCGAACACTGAAGCTTTCTTT.

The J gene is TRBJ2-4, the V gene TRBV30; no definite D call. Trimming cost V 2 bases and J 1 base, with 9 bases left between them. The germline V gene has CDR1 GTSNPN and CDR2 SVGIG (reference sequence). The CDR3 consists of 14 residues. This CDR3 reads CAWSQGRAKNIQYF. The CDR3 nucleotides read TGTGCCTGGAGTCAAGGTAGGGCCAAAAACATTCAGTACTTC.

This clone was detected only a few times. This chain links TRBV19 with TRBJ1-1; no clear D. Trimming removed 7 bases from V and 3 bases from J, with 9 bases in between. Germline CDR1 and CDR2: LNHDA and SQIVND (reference sequence). The CDR3 runs to 12 residues. The CDR3 DNA follows: TGTGCCAGTATCAAGGGATACACTGAAGCTTTCTTT. Amino acid sequence: CASIKGYTEAFF.

Note on this clone: Its ends do not fully match the called genes, so a read error is possible. The chain links TRBV6-1 to TRBJ2-5, with 7 bases fitting TRBD1. The CDR3 extends over 15 amino acids. The germline CDR1 and CDR2 sequences are MNHNS and SASEGT. This chain's CDR3 is CASSEEGTEQETQYF. CDR3 coding DNA: TGTGCCAGCAGCGAAGAAGGGACAGAACAAGAGACCCAGTACTTC.

The rearrangement uses TRBV19 and TRBJ1-1; the D gene is possibly TRBD1 (5 bases). Trimming took 4 bases from V and 1 from J, leaving 16 bases between them. This CDR3 comprises 16 residues. Germline lookup yields CDR1 LNHDA and CDR2 SQIVND (reference sequence). The CDR3 reads CASSKFRVGTNTEAFF. In DNA, the CDR3 is TGTGCCAGTAGTAAATTCAGGGTGGGGACGAACACTGAAGCTTTCTTT.

This clone came up a few times. The V call is TRBV11-3, the J call TRBJ2-1; tentatively, D is TRBD1 or TRBD2 (5 bases each). Germline V gene sequence: CDR1 SGHNT, CDR2 YENEEA. With 0 bases removed from V and 7 bases from J, the gap between germline ends came to 13 bases. The length of the CDR3 is 15 residues. The CDR3 nucleotides read TGTGCCAGCAGCTTAGAGGGACGCCCACCAAATGAGCAGTTCTTC. Its protein is CASSLEGRPPNEQFF.

For this clone: The likely explanation is a read error, given a far larger clone one base away. The gene calls are TRBV5-4 and TRBJ1-1; perhaps TRBD1 as D (5 bases). The CDR3 is 13 amino acids. Germline CDR1 and CDR2: SGHNT and YYREEE (reference sequence). V lost 3 bases and J 1 base, leaving 7 bases between the germline ends. The CDR3, as DNA: TGTGCCAGCAGCTCCGGACAGAACACTGAAGCTTTCTTT. Its protein is CASSSGQNTEAFF.

V is TRBV29-1 and J is TRBJ2-2; 15 nucleotides line up with TRBD2. Germline V gene data show CDR1 as SQVTM and CDR2 as ANQGSEA. V gave up 7 bases and J gave up 4 bases; unmatched junction bases: 4. The CDR3 extends over 15 amino acids. CDR3 sequence: CSGRGLAGGTGELFF. The CDR3 region has the DNA TGCAGCGGGAGGGGACTAGCGGGAGGCACCGGGGAGCTGTTTTTT.

The CDR3 nucleotides read TGCGCCAGCAGCCAAGCGGTCGTGGATACGCAGTATTTT. Translating gives CASSQAVVDTQYF. The gene calls are TRBV4-3 and TRBJ2-3; D is ambiguous. The CDR3 runs to 13 residues. The germline V gene encodes CDR1 LGHNA and CDR2 YSLEER. V shed 1 base and J shed 6 bases, with 8 bases lying between them.

This chain joins TRBV5-1 and TRBJ2-7; 8 bases are shared with TRBD2. V lost 4 bases, J lost 5 bases, and 14 bases stayed unmatched. Germline CDR1 reads SGHRS; CDR2 reads YFSETQ. CDR3 length: 16 residues. This CDR3 is CASSRTPGLGNDEQYF. The CDR3 region has the DNA TGCGCCAGCAGCCGTACCCCGGGACTAGGAAACGACGAGCAGTACTTC.

About this clone itself: The same CDR3 arises from other DNA sequences in this sample as well. The V call is TRBV27, the J call TRBJ2-5; unclear D gene. Germline V gives CDR1 MNHEY, CDR2 SMNVEV (reference sequence). CDR3 length equals 10 residues. Trimming cost V 8 bases and J 4 bases, with 5 bases left between them. This chain's CDR3 is CASGRETQYF. CDR3 in DNA: TGTGCCAGCGGCCGAGAGACCCAGTACTTC.

The CDR3 sequence: CASSLNSSPGKLFF. The CDR3 nucleotides are TGCGCCAGCAGCTTGAATTCTAGCCCGGGAAAACTGTTTTTT. V is TRBV5-1 and J is TRBJ1-4; the D is unclear. Deletions cut 1 base from V and 10 bases from J, with 14 bases between. This CDR3 comprises 14 residues. Germline V gene lookup returns CDR1 SGHRS and CDR2 YFSETQ.

J is TRBJ2-7 and V is TRBV28; possibly TRBD1 for D (6 bases). The CDR3 runs to 13 residues. The V gene's germline CDR1 is MDHEN and CDR2 SYDVKM. Deletions cut 5 bases from V and 4 bases from J, with 12 bases between. Written as DNA, the CDR3 is TGTGCCAGCAGTGACCCACAGGGTTACGAGCAGTACTTC. Amino acids: CASSDPQGYEQYF.

V gene TRBV7-9 combines with J gene TRBJ2-7; D is unclear. Germline CDR1 is SEHNR and CDR2 is FQNEAQ (reference sequence). CDR3 size: 12 residues. Between the trimmed V and J ends, which lost 2 bases and 3 bases, there was a span of 5 bases. The DNA for the CDR3 is TGTGCCAGCAGCTTACAGATCTACGAGCAGTACTTC. It yields the protein CASSLQIYEQYF.

The chain carries TRBV6-1 and TRBJ2-5, with a tentative D call TRBD2 (6 bases). Trimming removed 5 bases from V and 5 bases from J, with 15 bases in between. Germline V lookup: CDR1 MNHNS, CDR2 SASEGT. The CDR3 covers 14 residues. The CDR3 is CASSHTGREETQYF. The CDR3 bases are TGTGCCAGCAGTCATACCGGACGGGAGGAGACCCAGTACTTC.

The chain recombines TRBV7-9 with TRBJ2-1, with 7 bases fitting TRBD2. Trimming at V came to 5 bases and at J to 6 bases, leaving 16 bases not matched to a gene. The CDR3 sequence is 17 residues long. From germline, CDR1 is SEHNR and CDR2 FQNEAQ (reference sequence). The CDR3 here is CASSPTGGSKGTNEQFF. The CDR3 nucleotides are TGTGCCAGCAGCCCAACCGGGGGGAGCAAAGGGACCAATGAGCAGTTCTTC.